This T cell receptor (beta chain) comes out of a study of breast tumors, draining lymph nodes, adjacent tissues. Findings of the study overall: Tumors had less TCR diversity than lymph nodes, more than nontumor tissue. Luminal-like breast cancer showed significantly greater tumor-nontumor repertoire similarity than basal-like breast cancer did.

In this sample, this clonotype turned up many times. The antigen is unknown. Each CDR3 protein gets one entry after TCRdb re-called the multiplex PCR reads with MiXCR. Here the sample spans 200,000 to 250,000 distinct CDR3 sequences, 30% to 35% being singletons. Trimming took 2 bases from V and 8 from J, leaving 12 bases between them. This CDR3 has 13 residues. The germline V gene encodes CDR1 SQVTM and CDR2 ANQGSEA. Breast cancer patients provided tissue from their axillary draining lymph nodes. The chain carries TRBV29-1 and TRBJ2-2; D is ambiguous. The clonotype comes from a female donor with breast cancer. Some clones in this sample may be carry-over from other donors' samples. Sequencing used axillary lymph node tissue. CDR3 amino acids: CSVEKPGRGELFF. In DNA, the CDR3 is TGCAGCGTTGAAAAGCCAGGTCGTGGGGAGCTGTTTTTT.